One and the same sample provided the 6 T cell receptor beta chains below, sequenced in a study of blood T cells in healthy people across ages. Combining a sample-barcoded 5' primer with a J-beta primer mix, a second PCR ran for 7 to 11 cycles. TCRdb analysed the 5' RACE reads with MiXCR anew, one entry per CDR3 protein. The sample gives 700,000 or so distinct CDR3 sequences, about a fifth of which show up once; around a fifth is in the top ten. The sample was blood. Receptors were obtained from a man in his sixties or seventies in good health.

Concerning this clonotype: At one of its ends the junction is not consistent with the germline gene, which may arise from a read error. CDR3 in amino acids: CASSEYPGPPVF. CDR3 nucleotides: TGTGCCAGCAGTGAATATCCAGGGCCGCCGGTGTTC. V gene TRBV6-1 combines with J gene TRBJ1-2; tentative D call: TRBD1 (5 bases). The CDR3 consists of 12 residues. Germline-derived CDR1 and CDR2 are MNHNS and SASEGT.

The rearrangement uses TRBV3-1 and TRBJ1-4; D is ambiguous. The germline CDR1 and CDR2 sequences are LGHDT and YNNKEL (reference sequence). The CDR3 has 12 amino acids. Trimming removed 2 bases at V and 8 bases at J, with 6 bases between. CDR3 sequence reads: CASSQLREKLFF. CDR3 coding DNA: TGTGCCAGCAGCCAATTGAGGGAAAAACTGTTTTTT. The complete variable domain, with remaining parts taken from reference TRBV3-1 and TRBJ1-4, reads DTAVSQTPKYLVTQMGNDKSIKCEQNLGHDTMYWYKQDSKKFLKIMFSYNNKELIINETVPNRFSPKSPDKAHLNLHINSLELGDSAVYFCASSQLREKLFFGSGTQLSVL.

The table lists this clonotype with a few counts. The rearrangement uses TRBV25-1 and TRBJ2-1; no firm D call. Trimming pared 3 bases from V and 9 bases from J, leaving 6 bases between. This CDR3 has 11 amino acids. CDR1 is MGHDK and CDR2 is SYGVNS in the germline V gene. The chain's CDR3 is CASSDSLEQFF. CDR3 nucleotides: TGTGCCAGCAGTGACTCCCTTGAGCAGTTCTTC.

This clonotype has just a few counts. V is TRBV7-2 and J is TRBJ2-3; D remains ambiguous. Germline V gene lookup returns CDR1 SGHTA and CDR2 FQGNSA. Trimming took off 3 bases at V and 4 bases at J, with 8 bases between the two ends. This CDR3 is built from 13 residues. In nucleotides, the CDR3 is TGTGCCAGCAGCTTTTATGGGGCAGATACGCAGTATTTT. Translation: CASSFYGADTQYF.

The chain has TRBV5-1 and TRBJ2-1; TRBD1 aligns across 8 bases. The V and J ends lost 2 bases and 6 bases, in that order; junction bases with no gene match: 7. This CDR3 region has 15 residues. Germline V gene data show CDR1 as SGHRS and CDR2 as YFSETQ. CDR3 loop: CASSFRTGSGNEQFF. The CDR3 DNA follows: TGCGCCAGCAGCTTTCGGACAGGGTCGGGCAATGAGCAGTTCTTC.

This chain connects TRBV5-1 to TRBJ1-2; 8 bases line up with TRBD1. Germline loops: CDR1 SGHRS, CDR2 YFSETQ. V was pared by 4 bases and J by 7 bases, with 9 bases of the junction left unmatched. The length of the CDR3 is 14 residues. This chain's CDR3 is CASSLGQGGRGYTF. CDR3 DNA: TGCGCCAGCAGCCTAGGACAGGGAGGTCGTGGCTACACCTTC. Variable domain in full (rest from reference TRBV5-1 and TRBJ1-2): KAGVTQTPRYLIKTRGQQVTLSCSPISGHRSVSWYQQTPGQGLQFLFEYFSETQRNKGNFPGRFSGRQFSNSRSEMNVSTLELGDSALYLCASSLGQGGRGYTFGSGTRLTVV.